The 30 T cell receptor beta chains below all came from one sample that was sequenced in a study of regulatory T cells in long-lasting Graves disease. Sequencing libraries for TCR beta were prepared with iRepertoire HTBI primers and Arm-PCR of CDR3 regions. TCRdb re-derived calls from the multiplex PCR reads in MiXCR, one entry per CDR3 protein. The sample holds around 320,000 distinct CDR3 sequences, approximately 16% seen once. The time point denotes: newly diagnosed GD, antithyroid drugs for less than 3 months. PBMC RNA was the source of the TCR library. These records were also assigned to another study, of T cells in Graves' hyperthyroidism and ophthalmopathy.

The sequenced sample was peripheral blood mononuclear cells (PBMCs), obtained at new diagnosis, from a patient treated with antithyroid drugs. These receptors all come from a man in his forties with Graves disease.

The rearrangement links TRBV5-6 to TRBJ2-1; 15 nucleotides align to TRBD2. V gave up 0 bases and J gave up 13 bases; unmatched junction bases: 2. Per the germline V gene, CDR1 is SGHDT and CDR2 is YYEEEE. The CDR3 loop spans 14 amino acids. The CDR3 reads CASSLGTSGGDQFF. As DNA, the CDR3 is TGTGCCAGCAGCTTGGGGACTAGCGGGGGGGATCAGTTCTTC.

This clonotype came up many times. Mismatch with germline at one junction end may stem from a read error. In DNA form, the CDR3 reads TGTGCTAGCAGCCGGGAGCTTAATGAAAAACTGTTTTTT. Its translation: CASSRELNEKLFF. The chain has TRBV7-7 and TRBJ1-4; no reliable D call. Germline V gene sequence: CDR1 SSHAT, CDR2 FNYEAQ (reference sequence). CDR3 length: 13 amino acids.

This clonotype was seen repeatedly, ten times or more. CDR3 DNA: TGTGCCAGCATTCCCTCGGGGGTTGGATCACCCCTCCACTTT. Its protein product is CASIPSGVGSPLHF. This rearrangement joins TRBV28 to TRBJ1-6; D perhaps matches TRBD1 (5 bases). The CDR3 has 14 amino acids. Germline V CDR1 and CDR2: MDHEN, SYDVKM. Trimming took 7 bases from V and 10 from J, leaving 17 bases between them.

V and J are TRBV10-3 and TRBJ1-5; no clear D gene. This CDR3 region has 13 residues. The V end was cut by 4 bases, the J end by 4 bases, with 8 bases between. The germline V gene encodes CDR1 ENHRY and CDR2 SYGVKD. The CDR3 DNA is TGTGCCATCAGTGTATCGGGGAATCAGCCCCAGCATTTT. As protein: CAISVSGNQPQHF.

This clonotype turned up a few times. The CDR3 sequence: CSAHRTTGQGSYEQYF. The CDR3 nucleotides are TGCAGTGCTCACCGGACCACTGGACAGGGTTCCTACGAGCAGTACTTC. V is TRBV20-1 and J is TRBJ2-7, with 8 bases matching TRBD1. The V gene's germline CDR1 is DFQATT and CDR2 SNEGSKA (reference sequence). The CDR3 totals 16 residues. V lost 5 bases to trimming and J lost 1 base; unmatched junction nucleotides: 13.

This clonotype was counted only a few times. The gene calls are TRBV2 and TRBJ1-2, with a tentative D call TRBD1 (6 bases). CDR1 SNHLY and CDR2 FYNNEI come from the germline V gene. V lost 6 bases and J 8 bases, leaving 13 bases between the germline ends. The CDR3 extends over 12 amino acids. The DNA for the CDR3 is TGTGCCAGCAGGCGGGACAATCTAGGCTACACCTTC. Amino acids: CASRRDNLGYTF.

This clonotype was detected many times. The rearrangement uses TRBV28 and TRBJ1-1; D is ambiguous. Trimming cost V 7 bases and J 5 bases, with 17 bases left between them. The CDR3 is 14 residues long. Germline CDR1 MDHEN, CDR2 SYDVKM. CDR3 nucleotides: TGTGCCAGCAAAGGCTCATTTGTTGGGACTGAAGCTTTCTTT. Its translation: CASKGSFVGTEAFF. Full variable domain (rest looked up from reference TRBV28 and TRBJ1-1): DVKVTQSSRYLVKRTGEKVFLECVQDMDHENMFWYRQDPGLGLRLIYFSYDVKMKEKGDIPEGYSVSREKKERFSLILESASTNQTSMYLCASKGSFVGTEAFFGQGTRLTVV.

This clonotype was seen many times. V usage is TRBV6-1 and J usage is TRBJ1-2; TRBD1 aligns across 9 bases. V shed 3 bases and J 7 bases; nucleotides not matched to a gene: 0. This CDR3 is 12 amino acids long. Germline lookup yields CDR1 MNHNS and CDR2 SASEGT. Here the CDR3 DNA reads TGTGCCAGCAGTGAGACAGGGGGTGGCTACACCTTC. This encodes CASSETGGGYTF.

As concerns this clonotype: This CDR3 fails to terminate in the conserved phenylalanine or tryptophan, so it likely reflects a read error. This rearrangement joins TRBV12-3 or TRBV12-4 to TRBJ1-6; TRBD1 matches at 8 bases. V gave up 6 bases and J gave up 7 bases; unmatched junction bases: 8. CDR3 length: 15 amino acids. The CDR3 bases are TGTGCCAGCAGGGACAGGGAACTGAGCAATTCACCCCTCCACTCT. Translation: CASRDRELSNSPLHS.

The V gene is TRBV19, the J gene TRBJ2-1; a possible D gene is TRBD1 (5 bases). CDR3 size: 16 residues. Germline loops: CDR1 LNHDA, CDR2 SQIVND (reference sequence). V was trimmed by 4 bases and J by 4 bases, leaving 17 bases between them. CDR3 DNA: TGTGCCAGTAGTACAGGGCCAACCTGGGCATACAATGAGCAGTTCTTC. This translates into CASSTGPTWAYNEQFF.

Turning to this clonotype: A single base separates this from a much larger clone, so it may be a read error. V gene TRBV11-1 combines with J gene TRBJ2-5; 9 bases fit TRBD1. Trimming at V came to 6 bases and at J to 11 bases, leaving 19 bases not matched to a gene. CDR3 size: 16 residues. Germline CDR1 reads SGHAT; CDR2 reads FQDESV (reference sequence). The CDR3 region is CASRPPGTGTYNEQYF. The CDR3 DNA reads TGTGCCAGCAGACCACCCGGGACAGGGACCTACAATGAGCAGTACTTC.

The rearrangement links TRBV5-1 to TRBJ2-5; 7 bases are a match to TRBD1. This CDR3 region has 14 residues. With 0 bases clipped from V and 1 base from J, the junction kept 0 bases outside the gene matches. CDR1 is SGHRS and CDR2 is YFSETQ in the germline V gene. The CDR3 DNA follows: TGCGCCAGCAGCTTGGGGGACAGCCAAGAGACCCAGTACTTC. It codes for CASSLGDSQETQYF.

The rearrangement links TRBV11-2 to TRBJ1-2, with TRBD1 as a possible D gene (5 bases). This CDR3 region has 14 residues. The V end was cut by 0 bases, the J end by 3 bases, with 8 bases between. CDR1 SGHAT and CDR2 FQNNGV come from the germline V gene. The DNA for the CDR3 is TGTGCCAGCAGCTTAGATGGGGCGGACTATGGCTACACCTTC. It yields the protein CASSLDGADYGYTF.

The sample holds many counts of this clonotype. The chain couples TRBV24-1 to TRBJ1-2, with 8 nucleotides matching TRBD1. Germline CDR1 and CDR2: KGHDR and SFDVKD. This CDR3 comprises 15 residues. Losses at the gene ends were 1 base for V and 8 bases for J; bases not matched to a gene: 8. The CDR3 spells CATSDFPDRGGGYTF. CDR3 DNA sequence: TGTGCCACCAGTGATTTCCCTGACAGGGGCGGGGGCTACACCTTC.

There are many counts of this clonotype. The V call is TRBV27, the J call TRBJ2-7; D ambiguous. Germline-derived CDR1 and CDR2 are MNHEY and SMNVEV (reference sequence). The CDR3 sequence is 14 residues long. V lost 2 bases to trimming and J lost 5 bases, with 13 bases between them. In nucleotides, the CDR3 is TGTGCCAGCAGTTTAGCCGGCCGGCACCACGAGCAGTACTTC. This translates into CASSLAGRHHEQYF.

This chain joins TRBV12-5 and TRBJ1-1, with D maybe TRBD1 (5 bases). Germline V gene lookup returns CDR1 LGHNT and CDR2 FRNRAP. Trimming took 6 bases from V and 0 from J, leaving 14 bases between them. The CDR3 is 15 amino acids. CDR3 in amino acids: CASGRNPRVNTEAFF. CDR3 DNA sequence: TGTGCTAGTGGCCGGAACCCCAGGGTGAACACTGAAGCTTTCTTT. Variable domain in full (rest from reference TRBV12-5 and TRBJ1-1): DARVTQTPRHKVTEMGQEVTMRCQPILGHNTVFWYRQTMMQGLELLAYFRNRAPLDDSGMPKDRFSAEMPDATLATLKIQPSEPRDSAVYFCASGRNPRVNTEAFFGQGTRLTVV.

The table lists this clonotype with many counts. Written as DNA, the CDR3 is TGCAGTGCTGATACCAGGGGCTCGGCAGATACGCAGTATTTT. Translating it yields CSADTRGSADTQYF. The chain joins TRBV20-1 to TRBJ2-3, with a possible D match to TRBD1 (6 bases). There are 14 residues in the CDR3. Germline CDR1 DFQATT, CDR2 SNEGSKA (reference sequence). Trimming removed 5 bases at V and 4 bases at J, with 16 bases between.

Many counts were recorded for this clonotype. The V and J genes are TRBV3-1 and TRBJ1-1; 9 bases map to TRBD1. CDR1 is LGHDT, CDR2 YNNKEL, per germline (reference sequence). This CDR3 spans 14 amino acids. V was pared by 4 bases and J by 5 bases, with 5 bases of the junction left unmatched. The CDR3 bases are TGTGCCAGCAGCCGCGGACAGGGGAGGACTGAAGCTTTCTTT. Its translation is CASSRGQGRTEAFF.

This clonotype was seen a handful of times. A clone one base away is much larger, so this may be a read error. The chain couples TRBV3-1 to TRBJ2-1, with 8 bases fitting TRBD2. From germline, CDR1 is LGHDT and CDR2 YNNKEL (reference sequence). The J segment lost 4 bases and the V segment lost 4 bases, leaving 6 bases of the junction unmatched. The CDR3 extends over 15 amino acids. CDR3 region: CASSPWREVYNEQFF. CDR3 sequence (DNA): TGTGCCAGCAGCCCGTGGCGGGAGGTGTACAATGAGCAGTTCTTC.

Many counts were recorded for this clonotype. DNA of the CDR3: TGCAGTGCTAGAGGACAGGGAATGGATGAAGCTTTCTTT. Its translation is CSARGQGMDEAFF. The chain joins TRBV20-1 to TRBJ1-1, with 7 bases lining up with TRBD1. The germline gives CDR1 DFQATT, CDR2 SNEGSKA (reference sequence). CDR3 length: 13 residues. Trimming removed 1 base from V and 7 bases from J; junction bases left unmatched: 6.

This clonotype was seen at least ten times. The chain has TRBV28 and TRBJ1-4, with TRBD1 matching over 7 bases. Trimming cost V 6 bases and J 8 bases; bases outside gene matches: 6. The CDR3 extends over 13 amino acids. CDR1 and CDR2 from the germline V gene are MDHEN and SYDVKM. The CDR3 DNA reads as TGTGCCAGCAGCCCTGGGACAGTAGAAAAACTGTTTTTT. Translating it yields CASSPGTVEKLFF.

The genes are TRBV7-2 and TRBJ2-3; TRBD2 aligns across 9 bases. This CDR3 is 16 amino acids long. J gave up 4 bases and V 4 bases, and 9 bases lay outside the gene matches. Looked up from germline, CDR1 is SGHTA and CDR2 is FQGNSA. The CDR3 region has the DNA TGTGCCAGCAGCTCACGCGGGGGGGCCGGGTCAGATACGCAGTATTTT. Translation: CASSSRGGAGSDTQYF.

This clonotype has only a few counts. The chain employs TRBV20-1 and TRBJ1-5; a possible D gene is TRBD1 (6 bases). The germline V gene has CDR1 DFQATT and CDR2 SNEGSKA (reference sequence). The V end was cut by 5 bases, the J end by 2 bases, with 22 bases between. The CDR3 is made up of 17 amino acids. The CDR3 sequence is CSAGPDNNSGGNQPQHF. As DNA, the CDR3 is TGCAGTGCTGGCCCCGATAACAATTCAGGGGGCAATCAGCCCCAGCATTTT.

This clonotype has ten or more counts. The rearrangement links TRBV5-1 to TRBJ2-6; D remains unclear. This CDR3 spans 16 amino acids. Trimming cost V 5 bases and J 0 bases, with 12 bases left between them. CDR1 SGHRS and CDR2 YFSETQ come from the germline V gene. The CDR3 DNA reads as TGCGCCAGCAGTCCTCGGGTTGTCTCTGGGGCCAACGTCCTGACTTTC. Protein product: CASSPRVVSGANVLTF.

The V and J genes are TRBV2 and TRBJ1-4, with 7 bases identical to TRBD1. V was clipped by 4 bases and J by 8 bases; unmatched bases: 4. In germline, CDR1 is SNHLY, CDR2 FYNNEI. CDR3 length equals 13 residues. CDR3 in DNA: TGTGCCAGCAGTGTAGGGGGCTGGGAAAAACTGTTTTTT. Translated: CASSVGGWEKLFF.

This clonotype was counted between two and nine times. This chain links TRBV11-3 with TRBJ2-2; D ambiguous. Trimming cost V 4 bases and J 5 bases, with 11 bases left between them. There are 14 residues in the CDR3. The V gene's germline CDR1 is SGHNT and CDR2 YENEEA. This chain's CDR3 is CASSSWGGTGELFF. The CDR3 bases are TGTGCCAGCAGCTCTTGGGGTGGTACCGGGGAGCTGTTTTTT.

This chain connects TRBV10-3 to TRBJ1-5; maybe TRBD1 (5 bases). Trimming removed 3 bases at V and 4 bases at J, with 19 bases between. Germline CDR1 and CDR2: ENHRY and SYGVKD. This CDR3 has 17 amino acids. The CDR3 bases are TGTGCCATCAGTGAATTCGGGGACTCCCCTCGAAATCAGCCCCAGCATTTT. Translating it yields CAISEFGDSPRNQPQHF.

The V gene is TRBV19, the J gene TRBJ2-2; TRBD1 aligns across 10 bases. The CDR3 length is 14 residues. Germline lookup yields CDR1 LNHDA and CDR2 SQIVND (reference sequence). V lost 10 bases to trimming and J lost 5 bases; unmatched junction nucleotides: 7. The CDR3 sequence is CATTDRGHTGELFF. The CDR3 DNA is TGTGCCACCACTGACAGGGGGCATACCGGGGAGCTGTTTTTT.

A remark on this clonotype: A clone one base away is much larger, so this may be a read error. V is TRBV27 and J is TRBJ2-7; 12 bases agree with TRBD1. The V gene's germline CDR1 is MNHEY and CDR2 SMNVEV (reference sequence). The CDR3 is 14 residues long. V shed 6 bases, J shed 6 bases, and the junction held 6 bases outside the gene matches. CDR3 nucleotide sequence: TGTGCCAGCAGCCGGGACAGGGGGCACAGCGAGCAGTACTTC. It encodes CASSRDRGHSEQYF.

The chain joins TRBV4-2 to TRBJ1-4; D ambiguous. The V gene's germline CDR1 is LGHNA and CDR2 YNFKEQ. With 0 bases removed from V and 2 bases from J, the gap between germline ends came to 10 bases. The CDR3 has 16 amino acids. In DNA form, the CDR3 reads TGTGCCAGCAGCCAAGAGCGGATCCTGACTAATGAAAAACTGTTTTTT. As protein: CASSQERILTNEKLFF.